This T cell receptor (beta chain) was captured in a study of shared clonotypes between healthy human individuals. The germline V and J ends were trimmed by 0 bases and 4 bases, with 8 bases remaining between them. This CDR3 comprises 14 residues. The germline V gene has CDR1 SGHTA and CDR2 FQGTGA. Clones were sequenced by immunoSEQ multiplex PCR, and TCRdb holds only the in-frame ones, with some missing. The table lists fewer than 3 million clones, about nine tenths of them singletons. Sequencing was performed on naive CD4+ T cells from PBMCs. Subset of the sample: CD45RA+ positively selected. This chain joins TRBV7-3 and TRBJ2-3; perhaps D is TRBD1 or TRBD2 (5 bases each). The receptor was isolated from a young man in good health. Some clones in this sample may be carry-over from other donors' samples. The CDR3 nucleotides are TGTGCCAGCAGCTTAACTCCGGGGCCAGATACGCAGTATTTT. Encoded protein: CASSLTPGPDTQYF. The whole variable domain, remainder taken from reference TRBV7-3 and TRBJ2-3, is GAGVSQTPSNKVTEKGKYVELRCDPISGHTALYWYRQSLGQGPEFLIYFQGTGAADDSGLPNDRFFAVRPEGSVSTLKIQRTERGDSAVYLCASSLTPGPDTQYFGPGTRLTVL.